The 17 T cell receptor beta chains in this list originate from one sample, sequenced in a study of blood T cell repertoires in COVID-19. Here immunoSEQ multiplex PCR was the method, and the copy in TCRdb shows in-frame clones only, minus some. The sample yields some 210,000 clones, roughly four fifths seen once. The sequencing sample was made of peripheral blood. These TCRs come from a woman in her 70s with active or convalescent COVID-19.

This clone has just a few counts. This chain uses TRBV10-3 with TRBJ2-2; TRBD1 might be the D (6 bases). This CDR3 region has 15 residues. With 2 bases removed from V and 6 bases from J, the gap between germline ends came to 13 bases. CDR1 and CDR2 (germline): ENHRY, SYGVKD. For the CDR3, the DNA is TGTGCCATCAGTGAGGGGGCAGGGGCCTCCGGGGAGCTGTTTTTT. Translation gives CAISEGAGASGELFF.

The J gene is TRBJ2-2, the V gene TRBV5-1; possible D gene TRBD2, 6 bases. CDR1 and CDR2 (germline): SGHRS, YFSETQ. V lost 6 bases to trimming and J lost 5 bases, with 17 bases between them. This CDR3 has 15 residues. This CDR3 reads CASTSGQPGTGELFF. CDR3 sequence (DNA): TGCGCCAGCACAAGCGGGCAGCCGGGAACCGGGGAGCTGTTTTTT.

The V call is TRBV5-5, the J call TRBJ2-1; 11 nucleotides align to TRBD2. The germline gives CDR1 SGHKS, CDR2 YYEKEE (reference sequence). Germline trimming cut 4 bases from V and 7 bases from J; bases unmatched to any gene: 7. This CDR3 contains 15 residues. As DNA, the CDR3 is TGTGCCAGCAGCCCACCGGGACTAGCGGCAAATGAGCAGTTCTTC. It yields the protein CASSPPGLAANEQFF.

This chain links TRBV18 with TRBJ2-5; 9 positions match TRBD2. CDR3 size: 15 residues. Germline CDR1 is KGHSH and CDR2 is LQKENI. The ends lost 2 bases at V and 4 bases at J; junction bases unmatched: 5. The CDR3 nucleotides are TGTGCCAGCTCACCAGCTAGCGGGACGGGAGAGACCCAGTACTTC. Protein sequence: CASSPASGTGETQYF. Based on the CDR3 plus reference TRBV18 and TRBJ2-5, the full variable domain is NAGVMQNPRHLVRRRGQEARLRCSPMKGHSHVYWYRQLPEEGLKFMVYLQKENIIDESGMPKERFSAEFPKEGPSILRIQQVVRGDSAAYFCASSPASGTGETQYFGPGTRLLVL.

The chain recombines TRBV18 with TRBJ2-7; TRBD1 matches 9 bases. The V gene's germline CDR1 is KGHSH and CDR2 LQKENI. With V trimmed by 3 bases and J by 2 bases, 2 bases remained unmatched. The CDR3 is 14 residues long. DNA of the CDR3: TGTGCCAGCTCACCTCGGACAGGGGCCTACGAGCAGTACTTC. Translating it yields CASSPRTGAYEQYF.

The V call is TRBV5-5, the J call TRBJ1-5; 7 bases fit TRBD1. This CDR3 is 16 amino acids long. CDR1 is SGHKS and CDR2 is YYEKEE in the germline V gene (reference sequence). Trimming cost V 0 bases and J 5 bases; bases outside gene matches: 8. CDR3 sequence: CASSLVQGDSYQPQHF. DNA for the CDR3: TGTGCCAGCAGCTTGGTGCAGGGGGATTCGTATCAGCCCCAGCATTTT.

The V gene is TRBV4-1, the J gene TRBJ2-1, with 13 positions matching TRBD2. Germline values: CDR1 MGHRA, CDR2 YSYEKL. With V trimmed by 3 bases and J by 8 bases, 4 bases remained unmatched. The CDR3 length is 15 residues. The CDR3: CASSHTSGRAYEQFF. CDR3 DNA sequence: TGCGCCAGCAGCCATACTAGCGGGAGGGCCTATGAGCAGTTCTTC.

The V and J genes are TRBV7-2 and TRBJ2-7; TRBD2 matches at 11 bases. The germline gives CDR1 SGHTA, CDR2 FQGNSA. The trim removed 4 bases at V and 1 base at J, leaving 3 bases unmatched. This CDR3 has 15 residues. DNA of the CDR3: TGTGCCAGCAGCTCCGGGACTAGCGGATCCTACGAGCAGTACTTC. It encodes CASSSGTSGSYEQYF. Full variable domain (outside the CDR3, taken from reference TRBV7-2 and TRBJ2-7): GAGVSQSPSNKVTEKGKDVELRCDPISGHTALYWYRQSLGQGLEFLIYFQGNSAPDKSGLPSDRFSAERTGGSVSTLTIQRTQQEDSAVYLCASSSGTSGSYEQYFGPGTRLTVT.

DNA of the CDR3: TGTGCCACCGCCCCGGGTATACAACAGCCCCAGCATTTT. This sequence encodes CATAPGIQQPQHF. The chain couples TRBV19 to TRBJ1-5; D uncertain. Deletions cut 10 bases from V and 7 bases from J, with 17 bases between. The length of the CDR3 is 13 residues. CDR1 and CDR2 from the germline V gene are LNHDA and SQIVND (reference sequence).

The chain is built from TRBV6-5 and TRBJ1-2, with D possibly matching TRBD1 (6 bases). CDR3 length: 13 amino acids. Trimming shortened V by 6 bases and J by 8 bases, and 16 bases separated the two germline ends. The V gene's germline CDR1 is MNHEY and CDR2 SVGAGI. The CDR3 DNA reads as TGTGCCAGCAGGGCTCGGGGGGCGAGCGGCTACACCTTC. Translated: CASRARGASGYTF.

The rearrangement links TRBV4-2 to TRBJ2-1; D ambiguous. Trimming left V 4 bases short and J 2 bases short, with 9 bases between. This CDR3 contains 14 residues. Germline CDR1 LGHNA, CDR2 YNFKEQ. CDR3 nucleotide sequence: TGTGCCAGCAGCCCAGGCTTCACCTACAATGAGCAGTTCTTC. It specifies CASSPGFTYNEQFF.

The chain uses TRBV29-1 and TRBJ1-2, with D tentatively TRBD1 (6 bases). The V and J ends lost 3 bases and 3 bases respectively, with 17 bases between them. Germline CDR1 SQVTM, CDR2 ANQGSEA. The CDR3 consists of 15 residues. CDR3 sequence: CSVEAGAVNYYGYTF. CDR3 DNA: TGCAGCGTTGAGGCGGGGGCCGTAAATTACTATGGCTACACCTTC.

The V and J genes are TRBV5-1 and TRBJ2-3, with a possible D match to TRBD2 (6 bases). The CDR3 consists of 17 residues. The V end lost 4 bases, the J end lost 0 bases, and 18 bases lay between the germline ends. Germline CDR1 SGHRS, CDR2 YFSETQ. As DNA, the CDR3 is TGCGCCAGCAGCCCTCCCGTTATAGCGGCTAGCACAGATACGCAGTATTTT. It yields the protein CASSPPVIAASTDTQYF.

The V and J genes are TRBV3-1 (or the pseudogene TRBV3-2) and TRBJ2-7; TRBD1 aligns across 7 bases. The trim removed 7 bases at V and 3 bases at J, leaving 9 bases unmatched. The CDR3 has 14 residues. From germline, CDR1 is LGHDT and CDR2 YNNKEL (reference sequence). CDR3 DNA sequence: TGTGCCAGCACCTCGACAGGGCTGGGCTACGAGCAGTACTTC. Translated, it gives CASTSTGLGYEQYF.

The sample holds one count of this clone. Compared with germline, one end of the junction differs, possibly owing to a read error. This rearrangement joins TRBV3-1 (or the pseudogene TRBV3-2) to TRBJ2-1, with 12 bases identical to TRBD2. This CDR3 has 17 residues. CDR1 and CDR2 from the germline V gene are LGHDT and YNNKEL (reference sequence). This CDR3 is CASSPRTSGISHNEQFF. CDR3 DNA sequence: TGTGCCAGCAGCCCCAGGACTAGCGGGATCTCCCACAATGAGCAGTTCTTC.

The CDR3 loop is CASSYPSREQYF. The CDR3 DNA is TGTGCCAGCAGTTACCCCTCGCGGGAGCAGTACTTC. The V gene is TRBV6-2 or TRBV6-3, the J gene TRBJ2-7; no clear D gene. The germline V gene encodes CDR1 MNHEY and CDR2 SVGEGT. Trimming pared 2 bases from V and 7 bases from J, leaving 9 bases between. The CDR3 loop spans 12 amino acids.

The chain employs TRBV19 and TRBJ2-5, with 8 bases fitting TRBD2. The germline CDR1 and CDR2 sequences are LNHDA and SQIVND (reference sequence). The CDR3 has 14 residues. J gave up 7 bases and V 0 bases, and 4 bases lay outside the gene matches. The CDR3 region is CASSIDRSGGTQYF. The CDR3 nucleotides are TGTGCCAGTAGTATAGATAGGAGCGGGGGGACCCAGTACTTC.